This passage covers 2 T cell receptor beta chains from one sample sequenced in a study of T cells in Graves' hyperthyroidism and ophthalmopathy. Amplified TCR beta CDR3 regions derived from RNA transcripts. A set of HTBI primers served as the primers for a first-round RT-PCR of the TCR CDR3. TCRdb used MiXCR to reprocess the multiplex PCR reads, holding one entry per CDR3 protein. The sample includes around 350,000 distinct CDR3 sequences, roughly a sixth of them seen just once. Sequencing was done on a sample of blood. The receptors were sampled from a young woman with Graves' hyperthyroidism that later progressed to Graves' ophthalmopathy.

This clonotype was detected many times. The rearrangement links TRBV9 to TRBJ2-7, with D perhaps matching TRBD2 (5 bases). V was shortened by 3 bases and J by 4 bases, with 14 bases between the two germline ends. CDR1 is SGDLS and CDR2 is YYNGEE in the germline V gene. This CDR3 has 14 residues. The CDR3 is CASSATPSGYEQYF. In nucleotides, the CDR3 is TGTGCCAGCAGCGCCACCCCCAGCGGTTACGAGCAGTACTTC.

As to this clonotype: A much larger clone lies one base from this, so it may be a read error. The conserved phenylalanine or tryptophan is not found at the CDR3 terminus, so this likely reflects a read error. This sequence joins TRBV7-9 and TRBJ1-1; possibly TRBD1 for D (6 bases). V was cut by 10 bases and J by 0 bases, with 18 bases left in between. This CDR3 contains 15 residues. Germline assignment: CDR1 SEHNR and CDR2 FQNEAQ (reference sequence). In DNA, the CDR3 is TGTGCCACCTCTTCGACAGGAAACATGAACACTGAAGCTTTCCTT. Its protein is CATSSTGNMNTEAFL.